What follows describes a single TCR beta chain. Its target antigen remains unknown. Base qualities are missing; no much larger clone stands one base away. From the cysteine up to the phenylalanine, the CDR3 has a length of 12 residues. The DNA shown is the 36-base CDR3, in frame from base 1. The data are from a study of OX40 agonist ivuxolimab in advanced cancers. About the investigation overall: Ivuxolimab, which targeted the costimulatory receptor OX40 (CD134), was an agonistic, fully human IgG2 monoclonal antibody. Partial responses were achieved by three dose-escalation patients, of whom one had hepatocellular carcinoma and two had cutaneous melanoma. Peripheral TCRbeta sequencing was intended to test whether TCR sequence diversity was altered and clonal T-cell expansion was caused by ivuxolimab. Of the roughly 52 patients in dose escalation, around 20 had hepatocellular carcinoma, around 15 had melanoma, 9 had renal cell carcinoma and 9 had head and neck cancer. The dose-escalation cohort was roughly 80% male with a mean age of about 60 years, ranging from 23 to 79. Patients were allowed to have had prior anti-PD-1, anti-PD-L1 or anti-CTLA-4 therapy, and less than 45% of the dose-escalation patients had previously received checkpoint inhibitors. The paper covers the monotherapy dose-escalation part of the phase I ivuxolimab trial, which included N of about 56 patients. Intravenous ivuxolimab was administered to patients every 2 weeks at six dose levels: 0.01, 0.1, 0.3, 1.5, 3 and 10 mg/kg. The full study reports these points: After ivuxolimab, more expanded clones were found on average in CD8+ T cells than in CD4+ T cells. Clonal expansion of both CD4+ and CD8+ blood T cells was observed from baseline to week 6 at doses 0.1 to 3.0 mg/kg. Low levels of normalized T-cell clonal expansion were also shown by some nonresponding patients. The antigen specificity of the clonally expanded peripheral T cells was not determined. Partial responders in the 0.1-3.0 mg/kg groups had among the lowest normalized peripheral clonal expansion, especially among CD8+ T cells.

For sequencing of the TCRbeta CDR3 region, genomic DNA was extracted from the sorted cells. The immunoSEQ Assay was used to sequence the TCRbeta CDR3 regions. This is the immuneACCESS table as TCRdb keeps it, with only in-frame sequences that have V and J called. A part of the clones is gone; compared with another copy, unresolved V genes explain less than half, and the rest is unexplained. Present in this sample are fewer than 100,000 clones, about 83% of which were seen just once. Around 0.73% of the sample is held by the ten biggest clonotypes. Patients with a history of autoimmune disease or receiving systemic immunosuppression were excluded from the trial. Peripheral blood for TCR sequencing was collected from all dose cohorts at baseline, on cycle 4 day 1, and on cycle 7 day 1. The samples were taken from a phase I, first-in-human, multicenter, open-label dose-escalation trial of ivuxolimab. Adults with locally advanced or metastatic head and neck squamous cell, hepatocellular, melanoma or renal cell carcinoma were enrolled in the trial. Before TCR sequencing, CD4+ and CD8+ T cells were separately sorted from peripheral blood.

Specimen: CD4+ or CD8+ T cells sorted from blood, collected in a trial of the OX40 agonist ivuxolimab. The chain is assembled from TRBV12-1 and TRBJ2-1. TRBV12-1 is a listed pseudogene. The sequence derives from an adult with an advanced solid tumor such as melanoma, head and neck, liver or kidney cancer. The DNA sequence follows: TGTGCCAGCAGCCCCGACGGCTATGAGCAGTTCTTC. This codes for CASSPDGYEQFF.